This TCR beta chain comes out of a study of early T cells in non-severe SARS-CoV-2 infection. Germline V gene data show CDR1 as KGHDR and CDR2 as SFDVKD. The CDR3 has 15 amino acids. V lost 3 bases, J lost 7 bases, and 5 bases stayed unmatched. A few counts support this clonotype. Using its own MiXCR run on the 5' RACE reads, TCRdb lists one record per CDR3 protein. Of roughly 41,000 distinct CDR3 sequences in the sample, roughly 5% were seen once. Material: whole blood. This rearrangement joins TRBV24-1 to TRBJ1-5; 10 bases match TRBD1. The sequence was obtained from an adult who was a healthcare worker with PCR-confirmed SARS-CoV-2 infection or an uninfected control (not recorded which). For the CDR3, the DNA is TGTGCCACCAGTGATCCAGGACAGGGGGAGCAGCCCCAGCATTTT. This encodes CATSDPGQGEQPQHF.